The 25 T cell receptor beta chains in this list originate from one sample, sequenced in a study of T cell responses to AZD1222 COVID-19 vaccine. Using immunoSEQ multiplex PCR, the repertoire was profiled, and TCRdb retains in-frame clones only, with some absent. The sample includes 75,000 to 90,000 clones, 80% to 90% of them seen just once. The material sequenced was peripheral blood, taken 28 days after the second AZD1222 dose. The origin of the receptors is an adult who received the AZD1222 COVID-19 vaccine.

This clone has just a few counts. The CDR3 is CASLGTARDELFF. CDR3 sequence (DNA): TGTGCCAGCTTAGGGACGGCCCGGGATGAACTGTTTTTT. The rearrangement joins TRBV12-3 or TRBV12-4 to TRBJ1-4, with D tentatively TRBD1 (5 bases). The CDR3 consists of 13 residues. The V end lost 8 bases, the J end lost 12 bases, and 19 bases lay between the germline ends.

This chain connects TRBV19 to TRBJ2-3, with 10 bases identical to TRBD2. Unmatched junction bases numbered 14, after V lost 11 bases and J lost 6 bases. The CDR3 runs to 15 residues. Germline loops: CDR1 LNHDA, CDR2 SQIVND (reference sequence). CDR3 sequence reads: CAAPPLAGEVDTQYF. The CDR3 coding sequence is TGTGCCGCGCCACCCCTAGCGGGGGAAGTGGATACGCAGTATTTT.

This clone was picked up one time. The V call is TRBV11-1, the J call TRBJ2-3; TRBD1 aligns across 7 bases. Germline V gene data show CDR1 as SGHAT and CDR2 as FQDESV (reference sequence). Losses at the gene ends were 7 bases for V and 3 bases for J; bases not matched to a gene: 13. The CDR3 spans 16 residues. The CDR3: CASNQGDLLGTDTQYF. Written as DNA, the CDR3 is TGTGCCAGCAACCAGGGGGATCTTCTAGGGACAGATACGCAGTATTTT.

This chain links TRBV11-2 with TRBJ1-1; D is possibly TRBD1 (5 bases). CDR3 length equals 16 residues. V was trimmed by 1 base and J by 1 base, leaving 13 bases between them. Looked up from germline, CDR1 is SGHAT and CDR2 is FQNNGV. CDR3 region: CASSLARGSANTEAFF. CDR3 bases: TGTGCCAGCAGCTTAGCGCGGGGGTCGGCGAACACTGAAGCTTTCTTT.

In its sample, this clone was seen once. This chain joins TRBV4-2 and TRBJ2-5; 7 nucleotides align to TRBD1. CDR3 length equals 15 residues. The trim removed 4 bases at V and 4 bases at J, leaving 9 bases unmatched. The germline V gene encodes CDR1 LGHNA and CDR2 YNFKEQ. The CDR3 nucleotides read TGTGCCAGCAGCCGTGAGGGGGCTGTAGGAGAGACCCAGTACTTC. As protein: CASSREGAVGETQYF.

The CDR3 DNA is TGTGCCAGCAGTGGTGCTAACACAGATACGCAGTATTTT. This gives the protein CASSGANTDTQYF. The rearrangement uses TRBV6-2 or TRBV6-3 and TRBJ2-3, with D hard to call. Germline V gene lookup returns CDR1 MNHEY and CDR2 SVGEGT. V was clipped by 5 bases and J by 2 bases, with 8 bases between them. This CDR3 has 13 amino acids.

The rearrangement links TRBV2 to TRBJ2-5, with D unresolved. Germline loops: CDR1 SNHLY, CDR2 FYNNEI. V was trimmed by 7 bases and J by 5 bases, leaving 17 bases between them. The CDR3 sequence is 14 residues long. For the CDR3, the DNA is TGTGCCAGCAACCCCCGACAAGCAGAGGAGACCCAGTACTTC. Protein sequence: CASNPRQAEETQYF.

Here the CDR3 DNA reads TGTGCCAGTAGTCCCCCGGGCGGGGAGCTGTTTTTT. Residues: CASSPPGGELFF. V and J are TRBV19 and TRBJ2-2; D is undetermined. Germline loops: CDR1 LNHDA, CDR2 SQIVND (reference sequence). Trimming cost V 5 bases and J 7 bases, with 8 bases left between them. The CDR3 loop spans 12 amino acids.

This clone was detected only once. The chain recombines TRBV27 with TRBJ2-3; TRBD2 matches 10 bases. With V trimmed by 1 base and J by 0 bases, 4 bases remained unmatched. Per the germline V gene, CDR1 is MNHEY and CDR2 is SMNVEV (reference sequence). This CDR3 contains 17 residues. The DNA for the CDR3 is TGTGCCAGCAGTTTATTAGGGACTAGCGCCAGCACAGATACGCAGTATTTT. Protein product: CASSLLGTSASTDTQYF.

V is TRBV11-3 and J is TRBJ1-1; possible D gene TRBD1, 6 bases. Trimming shortened V by 5 bases and J by 1 base, and 14 bases separated the two germline ends. The V gene's germline CDR1 is SGHNT and CDR2 YENEEA. The CDR3 extends over 15 amino acids. The CDR3 DNA follows: TGTGCCAGCAGCCCCAATCGGGGGCCGAACACTGAAGCTTTCTTT. This codes for CASSPNRGPNTEAFF.

The rearrangement uses TRBV24-1 and TRBJ2-3; the match to TRBD1 covers 7 bases. Per the germline V gene, CDR1 is KGHDR and CDR2 is SFDVKD. The CDR3 covers 17 residues. V lost 4 bases to trimming and J lost 0 bases; unmatched junction nucleotides: 9. The CDR3 region is CATSDIPDRDSTDTQYF. CDR3 sequence (DNA): TGTGCCACCAGTGACATACCCGACAGGGATAGCACAGATACGCAGTATTTT.

This clone was picked up one time. The chain couples TRBV9 to TRBJ2-7; 9 bases agree with TRBD2. The germline CDR1 and CDR2 sequences are SGDLS and YYNGEE. This CDR3 spans 15 amino acids. V dropped 0 bases and J dropped 2; count of bases not matched to a gene: 3. The CDR3: CASSVGPSGTYEQYF. As DNA, the CDR3 is TGTGCCAGCAGCGTAGGACCTAGCGGGACCTACGAGCAGTACTTC.

The DNA of the CDR3 is TGTGCCAGCAGCCCCCGGGACAGAGGAGAGACCCAGTACTTC. Its protein product is CASSPRDRGETQYF. The chain links TRBV7-8 to TRBJ2-5; 7 nucleotides align to TRBD1. In germline, CDR1 is SGHVS, CDR2 FQNEAQ. V trimming: 5 bases; J trimming: 4 bases; junction bases outside the gene matches: 7. The CDR3 is 14 residues long.

The chain employs TRBV24-1 and TRBJ1-5; 10 bases line up with TRBD1. V lost 9 bases and J lost 7; bases outside the gene matches: 11. This CDR3 contains 15 residues. Germline values: CDR1 KGHDR, CDR2 SFDVKD. The CDR3 region has the DNA TGTGCCACCGCTCCCCCGGGACAGGGGAACCAGCCCCAGCATTTT. Translating it yields CATAPPGQGNQPQHF.

The chain couples TRBV11-3 to TRBJ1-2; D is undetermined. Germline V gene data show CDR1 as SGHNT and CDR2 as YENEEA. The ends were cut back, 8 bases at V and 6 bases at J, with 13 bases in the middle. The CDR3 is 12 amino acids. CDR3: CASGLGEDGYTF. CDR3 nucleotides: TGTGCCAGCGGCCTCGGTGAGGATGGCTACACCTTC.

The V and J genes are TRBV2 and TRBJ2-2; either TRBD1 or TRBD2 may fit D (6 bases each). CDR1 is SNHLY and CDR2 is FYNNEI in the germline V gene. Deletions cut 7 bases from V and 5 bases from J, with 23 bases between. The CDR3 is made up of 17 amino acids. CDR3 residues: CASTLRGRQGGTGELFF. The CDR3 DNA is TGTGCCAGCACCCTGAGGGGGAGGCAGGGCGGGACCGGGGAGCTGTTTTTT.

The rearrangement uses TRBV7-2 and TRBJ1-4; TRBD1 agrees at 10 bases. The ends lost 1 base at V and 6 bases at J; junction bases unmatched: 5. Germline V lookup: CDR1 SGHTA, CDR2 FQGNSA. This CDR3 contains 16 residues. CDR3 sequence (DNA): TGTGCCAGCAGCTTAGATCCGGGACAGGGGTATGAAAAACTGTTTTTT. Its translation is CASSLDPGQGYEKLFF.

This sequence joins TRBV6-5 and TRBJ1-1; no reliable D call. The germline CDR1 and CDR2 sequences are MNHEY and SVGAGI. V lost 0 bases and J lost 1, with 9 bases in between. This CDR3 has 15 residues. CDR3 loop: CASSYSWAANTEAFF. CDR3 DNA: TGTGCCAGCAGTTACTCGTGGGCGGCGAACACTGAAGCTTTCTTT.

V and J are TRBV28 and TRBJ1-5; no clear D. CDR3 length: 15 amino acids. Trimming took 3 bases from V and 4 from J, leaving 13 bases between them. Per the germline V gene, CDR1 is MDHEN and CDR2 is SYDVKM. CDR3 sequence (DNA): TGTGCCAGCAGTTTTTTCCACCCTTCGAATCAGCCCCAGCATTTT. Its translation is CASSFFHPSNQPQHF.

This chain uses TRBV27 with TRBJ2-3; TRBD1 agrees at 8 bases. Per germline, CDR1 MNHEY and CDR2 SMNVEV (reference sequence). V shed 2 bases, J shed 1 base, and the junction held 2 bases outside the gene matches. The CDR3 has 15 residues. The CDR3 sequence: CASSLDRGRTDTQYF. CDR3 in DNA: TGTGCCAGCAGTTTAGACAGGGGACGCACAGATACGCAGTATTTT.

The chain uses TRBV6-2 or TRBV6-3 and TRBJ2-3; 8 bases are a match to TRBD2. Germline loops: CDR1 MNHEY, CDR2 SVGEGT. V lost 2 bases, J lost 0 bases, and 10 bases stayed unmatched. This CDR3 region has 18 residues. The CDR3: CASSYSAGGPESTDTQYF. CDR3 nucleotides: TGTGCCAGCAGTTACAGCGCGGGGGGCCCAGAGAGCACAGATACGCAGTATTTT.

This clone was picked up one time. The rearrangement joins TRBV5-1 to TRBJ1-4; possibly TRBD1 for D (5 bases). Germline V lookup: CDR1 SGHRS, CDR2 YFSETQ. The CDR3 runs 16 residues. Trimming left V 0 bases short and J 6 bases short, with 15 bases between. The CDR3 sequence is CASSLGVRAYDEKLFF. CDR3 DNA: TGCGCCAGCAGCTTGGGGGTCAGGGCTTACGATGAAAAACTGTTTTTT.

The rearrangement joins TRBV4-1 to TRBJ2-3; 10 bases agree with TRBD2. The CDR3 totals 18 residues. Germline V CDR1 and CDR2: MGHRA, YSYEKL. Trimming at V came to 2 bases and at J to 5 bases, leaving 13 bases not matched to a gene. The CDR3 DNA reads TGCGCCAGCAGCCAAAAAAGAGCGGGACTAGCGCTAGGAGATACGCAGTATTTT. Residues: CASSQKRAGLALGDTQYF.

The chain joins TRBV4-2 to TRBJ1-4; the D is unclear. Germline values: CDR1 LGHNA, CDR2 YNFKEQ. V lost 1 base to trimming and J lost 2 bases, with 11 bases between them. The CDR3 runs 16 residues. CDR3 sequence: CASSQGSISTNEKLFF. In nucleotides, the CDR3 is TGTGCCAGCAGCCAAGGCTCCATATCTACTAATGAAAAACTGTTTTTT.

This chain links TRBV28 with TRBJ2-7, with 8 nucleotides matching TRBD1. V was pared by 6 bases and J by 6 bases, with 4 bases of the junction left unmatched. Germline assignment: CDR1 MDHEN and CDR2 SYDVKM. The CDR3 runs to 12 residues. For the CDR3, the DNA is TGTGCCAGCAGCCGAGACAGGGGCGAGCAGTACTTC. The encoded protein is CASSRDRGEQYF.